Presented here are 5 T cell receptor beta chains from one specimen sequenced in a study of T cell responses to AZD1222 COVID-19 vaccine. Measured with immunoSEQ multiplex PCR; TCRdb has only the in-frame clones, and not every one. The table records over 150,000 clones, around 90% of them present only once. The sequences come from peripheral blood, collected on day 0 of AZD1222 vaccination. The receptors were sampled from an adult in good health.

J is TRBJ1-2 and V is TRBV14; 10 bases map to TRBD1. The length of the CDR3 is 15 residues. The V gene's germline CDR1 is SGHDN and CDR2 FVKESK. J lost 4 bases, V lost 1 base, and 3 bases had no gene match. Written as DNA, the CDR3 is TGTGCCAGCAGCCAAGCCGGGACAGGGGTCTATGGCTACACCTTC. Its protein is CASSQAGTGVYGYTF. The full variable domain, completed using reference TRBV14 and TRBJ1-2, is EAGVTQFPSHSVIEKGQTVTLRCDPISGHDNLYWYRRVMGKEIKFLLHFVKESKQDESGMPNNRFLAERTGGTYSTLKVQPAELEDSGVYFCASSQAGTGVYGYTFGSGTRLTVV.

The CDR3 DNA is TGTGCCGCCTCCCTGTATCCCCCGGGACTAGCTTCCTACAATGAGCAGTTCTTC. It codes for CAASLYPPGLASYNEQFF. The rearrangement joins TRBV30 to TRBJ2-1; 9 bases are a match to TRBD2. Per the germline V gene, CDR1 is GTSNPN and CDR2 is SVGIG (reference sequence). The CDR3 has 18 amino acids. The J segment lost 1 base and the V segment lost 8 bases, leaving 18 bases of the junction unmatched. The entire variable domain, with the rest obtained from reference TRBV30 and TRBJ2-1, is as follows: SQTIHQWPATLVQPVGSPLSLECTVEGTSNPNLYWYRQAAGRGLQLLFYSVGIGQISSEVPQNLSASRPQDRQFILSSKKLLLSDSGFYLCAASLYPPGLASYNEQFFGPGTRLTVL.

CDR3 DNA sequence: TGTGCCAGCAGCTTGCTAGCGGCGACCACAGATACGCAGTATTTT. Protein product: CASSLLAATTDTQYF. The rearrangement links TRBV7-3 to TRBJ2-3, with 7 bases fitting TRBD2. CDR1 SGHTA and CDR2 FQGTGA come from the germline V gene. V trimming: 3 bases; J trimming: 2 bases; junction bases outside the gene matches: 5. The CDR3 is made up of 15 amino acids.

This chain links TRBV29-1 with TRBJ1-1; 7 bases fit TRBD1. The CDR3 loop spans 13 amino acids. The V gene's germline CDR1 is SQVTM and CDR2 ANQGSEA. The ends lost 2 bases at V and 1 base at J; junction bases unmatched: 1. The chain's CDR3 is CSVENRGNTEAFF. For the CDR3, the DNA is TGCAGCGTTGAAAACAGGGGGAACACTGAAGCTTTCTTT.

The chain combines TRBV5-1 with TRBJ2-1, with 9 positions matching TRBD2. The CDR3 covers 17 residues. Germline-derived CDR1 and CDR2 are SGHRS and YFSETQ. After removal of 0 bases from V and 2 bases from J, the junction contained 6 bases not matched to a gene. The CDR3 DNA reads as TGCGCCAGCAGCTTGGGTCCGGCGGGAGGGACCTACAATGAGCAGTTCTTC. Protein product: CASSLGPAGGTYNEQFF.